What follows describes a single T cell receptor (beta chain). Its antigen remains undetermined. The record has no base qualities; no much larger clone is one base away. The germline V gene encodes CDR1 MNHEY and CDR2 SMNVEV (reference sequence). Spanning cysteine to phenylalanine, the CDR3 consists of 15 amino acids. Just CDR3 DNA is preserved here, 45 bases in frame from base 1. V was cut back by 6 bases and J by 0 bases, leaving a gap of 12 bases between them. The sample comes from a study of shared T cell receptors in the human thymus (dated by TCRdb to the early 2020s). About the full investigation: The study examined how the human thymus generates shared, self-reactive T-cell receptor alpha chains.

Library generation was performed with the immunoSEQ multiplex PCR assay. In its TCRdb copy, this immuneACCESS table keeps in-frame sequences only and misses some clones. Where compared with another copy, unresolved V genes explain less than half of these, and the others have no known cause. The sample table shows 450,000 to 650,000 clones, and around 82% are seen once. The top ten hold about 0.014% of the sample. This sample also appeared in a second study, on human thymus T cells. The second paper states: In Finland, the donors were immunologically healthy infants who were having open corrective cardiac surgery for congenital heart defects. Thymus tissue was obtained as surgical resects removed during corrective cardiac surgery. Biased V and J gene segment usage appeared to be present in both thymic and peripheral blood repertoires. The related research reported highly overlapping thymic TCR repertoires among unrelated individuals. TCR alpha and beta repertoires from about 8 infant thymus samples and a few related peripheral blood samples were characterized in the study. Donor ages ranging from about 6 to 244 days were recorded, and roughly six male and two female infants were included in the cohort. After being mechanically released from the tissue, thymocytes were kept at -70 degrees C in pellets of about 8.5-32 million cells. Genomic DNA was extracted from frozen cell pellets with a QIAsymphony instrument. The immunoSEQ multiplex PCR assay was used to amplify the TCRB and TCRAD loci from a standardized quantity of quality-controlled genomic DNA. The V(D)J region was spanned by amplicons of a length sufficient to cover the CDR3 and to identify V and J genes. Through the commercial immunoSEQ service, the amplicons were sequenced on an Illumina platform. Corrections for primer bias and sequencing errors followed previously described methods, while TCRAD and TCRB definitions were based on the IMGT database. Repertoires were analysed with immunoSEQ Analyzer 3.0 and VDJTools, covering basic statistics, V/J segment usage, diversity estimates, rarefaction and pairwise overlap. To estimate diversity, the Chao1, ChaoE, Efron-Thisted, Shannon and inverse Simpson indices were applied, and diversity was also estimated on datasets down-sampled to the smallest sample. For repertoire overlap, CDR3 nucleotide sequence, V gene and J gene had to match strictly, and clustering was done by Jaccard-based multidimensional scaling. On average, thymus samples gave about 810,000 unique TCRB clonotypes, whereas blood samples gave about 84,000.

The sequenced material came from thymocytes. The TCR comes from a boy under three years old with a congenital heart defect. Donor details come from another sample of the same person, matched by shared clones. The V and J segments used are TRBV27 and TRBJ1-5, with an unclear D gene assignment. The DNA is as follows: TGTGCCAGCAGACCCCACAGTTATAGCAATCAGCCCCAGCATTTT. It specifies CASRPHSYSNQPQHF.